These 31 T cell receptor beta chains originate from one sample sequenced in a study of CD8+ T cells in alopecia areata. Indicated treatment: oral pan-JAK inhibitor, 5-10 mg twice daily. Once RNA had been extracted, it was reverse transcribed into cDNA to act as the sequencing template. Clones were read by immunoSEQ multiplex PCR, and TCRdb kept only the in-frame ones, dropping some. The table shows around 110,000 clones, with around three fifths occurring only once. Here the sequenced sample was CD8+ T cells sorted from blood, taken at week 24, from a patient treated with tofacitinib. These receptors all come from a human donor with alopecia areata.

This chain joins TRBV9 and TRBJ2-2; no clear D. The germline gives CDR1 SGDLS, CDR2 YYNGEE. The V and J ends lost 0 bases and 2 bases respectively, with 8 bases between them. The CDR3 loop spans 15 amino acids. Here the CDR3 reads CASSVDGSNTGELFF. CDR3 in DNA: TGTGCCAGCAGCGTAGATGGCAGCAACACCGGGGAGCTGTTTTTT.

This chain connects TRBV2 to TRBJ2-3; 10 bases are shared with TRBD1. This CDR3 region has 14 residues. Germline V gene lookup returns CDR1 SNHLY and CDR2 FYNNEI. The junction had 10 bases not matched to a gene; V was cut back by 8 bases and J by 8 bases. The chain's CDR3 is CASPGQGEQGTQYF. The CDR3, as DNA: TGTGCCAGCCCTGGACAGGGGGAACAGGGTACGCAGTATTTT.

This clone was observed a handful of times. The chain employs TRBV6-5 and TRBJ1-6; a possible D gene is TRBD1 (6 bases). Germline V gene lookup returns CDR1 MNHEY and CDR2 SVGAGI. Trimming removed 4 bases at V and 10 bases at J, with 14 bases between. The CDR3 contains 14 residues. CDR3 sequence: CASSSVGGVSPLHF. The CDR3 nucleotides read TGTGCCAGCAGTTCCGTAGGGGGGGTATCACCCCTCCACTTT.

This chain uses TRBV20-1 with TRBJ1-1; no clear D. The ends were cut back, 4 bases at V and 5 bases at J, with 8 bases in the middle. This CDR3 has 11 residues. Per germline, CDR1 DFQATT and CDR2 SNEGSKA (reference sequence). CDR3 amino acids: CSATEGTEAFF. CDR3 DNA sequence: TGCAGTGCTACGGAGGGAACTGAAGCTTTCTTT.

The chain links TRBV30 to TRBJ2-7, with TRBD2 matching over 8 bases. J gave up 2 bases and V 3 bases, and 6 bases lay outside the gene matches. CDR3 length: 14 amino acids. Per the germline V gene, CDR1 is GTSNPN and CDR2 is SVGIG (reference sequence). CDR3 protein: CAWSPGGMTYEQYF. The CDR3 DNA follows: TGTGCCTGGAGCCCGGGAGGGATGACCTACGAGCAGTACTTC. Full variable domain (remainder filled in from reference TRBV30 and TRBJ2-7): SQTIHQWPATLVQPVGSPLSLECTVEGTSNPNLYWYRQAAGRGLQLLFYSVGIGQISSEVPQNLSASRPQDRQFILSSKKLLLSDSGFYLCAWSPGGMTYEQYFGPGTRLTVT.

V usage is TRBV11-2 and J usage is TRBJ1-2; D remains ambiguous. CDR3 length: 15 residues. Germline CDR1 is SGHAT and CDR2 is FQNNGV. Trimming removed 5 bases at V and 3 bases at J, with 16 bases between. The CDR3 bases are TGTGCCAGCAGCCCCTGGACGGGATCTTACTATGGCTACACCTTC. This codes for CASSPWTGSYYGYTF.

As concerns this clone: Additional DNA sequences in this sample encode the identical CDR3. The chain recombines TRBV10-3 with TRBJ2-1; D is unclear. The CDR3 extends over 12 amino acids. V lost 2 bases and J lost 8, with 7 bases in between. Per the germline V gene, CDR1 is ENHRY and CDR2 is SYGVKD. The DNA for the CDR3 is TGTGCCATCAGTGAGATAGGCGATGAGCAGTTCTTC. Its translation is CAISEIGDEQFF.

V is TRBV4-3 and J is TRBJ2-7; D remains ambiguous. Trimming removed 3 bases from V and 6 bases from J, with 12 bases in between. This CDR3 has 13 residues. Germline V gives CDR1 LGHNA, CDR2 YSLEER. CDR3 protein: CASSQRPTGEQYF. In nucleotides, the CDR3 is TGCGCCAGCAGCCAGAGGCCGACTGGCGAGCAGTACTTC.

Relative to its sample, this clone is medium-sized (0.01 to 0.1%). V usage is TRBV2 and J usage is TRBJ1-1; perhaps TRBD1 as D (5 bases). Germline values: CDR1 SNHLY, CDR2 FYNNEI. V was pared by 7 bases and J by 4 bases, with 19 bases between. The CDR3 has 15 residues. CDR3 nucleotides: TGTGCCAGCAAAGAATCCCGGAGGGGAAGCACTGAAGCTTTCTTT. Residues: CASKESRRGSTEAFF. Based on the CDR3 plus reference TRBV2 and TRBJ1-1, the full variable domain is EPEVTQTPSHQVTQMGQEVILRCVPISNHLYFYWYRQILGQKVEFLVSFYNNEISEKSEIFDDQFSVERPDGSNFTLKIRSTKLEDSAMYFCASKESRRGSTEAFFGQGTRLTVV.

The chain employs TRBV4-3 and TRBJ2-2; no reliable D call. V was clipped by 1 base and J by 5 bases, with 8 bases between them. Germline V gene sequence: CDR1 LGHNA, CDR2 YSLEER. The CDR3 runs to 14 residues. The CDR3 nucleotides read TGCGCCAGCAGCCAAGGCCTCCAAACCGGGGAGCTGTTTTTT. Protein sequence: CASSQGLQTGELFF.

V gene TRBV19 combines with J gene TRBJ1-2, with D unclear. Trimming took 3 bases from V and 5 from J, leaving 10 bases between them. The CDR3 spans 13 residues. Germline V gene sequence: CDR1 LNHDA, CDR2 SQIVND (reference sequence). The CDR3 sequence is CASSMEPIYGYTF. CDR3 DNA sequence: TGTGCCAGTAGTATGGAGCCAATTTATGGCTACACCTTC.

J is TRBJ2-6 and V is TRBV4-2; D not resolved. The CDR3 sequence is 14 residues long. CDR1 and CDR2 (germline): LGHNA, YNFKEQ. Between the trimmed V and J ends, which lost 8 bases and 4 bases, there was a span of 12 bases. The CDR3: CASSSLNGANVLTF. DNA of the CDR3: TGTGCCAGCTCTTCCCTGAACGGGGCCAACGTCCTGACTTTC.

The chain carries TRBV11-2 and TRBJ2-3; perhaps TRBD2 as D (6 bases). Trimming removed 11 bases at V and 3 bases at J, with 15 bases between. The CDR3 is made up of 13 amino acids. Germline loops: CDR1 SGHAT, CDR2 FQNNGV. Written as DNA, the CDR3 is TGTGCCTCCAGGAGGGCAGAAACAGATACGCAGTATTTT. This codes for CASRRAETDTQYF.

CDR3 coding DNA: TGTGCCAGCAGCGGCTTAGCGGGGGAGTACAATGAGCAGTTCTTC. Its protein product is CASSGLAGEYNEQFF. The chain couples TRBV13 to TRBJ2-1; 9 bases are a match to TRBD2. Germline CDR1 PRHDT, CDR2 FYEKMQ (reference sequence). V shed 5 bases, J shed 4 bases, and the junction held 6 bases outside the gene matches. There are 15 residues in the CDR3.

This clone was observed once. The chain links TRBV5-1 to TRBJ2-7; 8 nucleotides match TRBD1. V shed 4 bases, J shed 3 bases, and the junction held 3 bases outside the gene matches. This CDR3 has 13 residues. CDR1 SGHRS and CDR2 YFSETQ come from the germline V gene. This CDR3 reads CASSDGTGYEQYF. The CDR3 nucleotides read TGCGCCAGCAGCGACGGGACAGGCTACGAGCAGTACTTC.

The CDR3 here is CAWSPGTGKMHEQYF. CDR3 nucleotide sequence: TGTGCCTGGAGTCCAGGGACAGGGAAAATGCACGAGCAGTACTTC. V usage is TRBV30 and J usage is TRBJ2-7; 9 bases fit TRBD1. Trimming took 2 bases from V and 5 from J; bases not matched to a gene: 10. CDR3 size: 15 residues. CDR1 and CDR2 from the germline V gene are GTSNPN and SVGIG (reference sequence).

A word on this clone: Since a far larger clone is one base different, this is likely a read error. The chain carries TRBV4-2 and TRBJ2-7, with D perhaps being TRBD1 or TRBD2 (5 bases each). Between the trimmed V and J ends, which lost 2 bases and 1 base, there was a span of 12 bases. Germline values: CDR1 LGHNA, CDR2 YNFKEQ. The CDR3 extends over 15 amino acids. CDR3: CASSQQGIASYEQYF. The CDR3 region has the DNA TGTGCCAGCAGCCAACAGGGTATAGCGTCCTACGAGCAGTACTTC.

This chain links TRBV10-3 with TRBJ2-2; possibly TRBD2 for D (5 bases). The CDR3 is made up of 12 amino acids. V shed 2 bases and J shed 9 bases, with 7 bases lying between them. Germline V gene sequence: CDR1 ENHRY, CDR2 SYGVKD. The CDR3 nucleotides are TGTGCCATCAGTGAGGAGGGTCGGGAGCTGTTTTTT. Amino acid sequence: CAISEEGRELFF.

The V call is TRBV30, the J call TRBJ1-5; D remains ambiguous. CDR1 and CDR2 from the germline V gene are GTSNPN and SVGIG (reference sequence). The CDR3 loop spans 13 amino acids. V was cut by 1 base and J by 3 bases, with 7 bases left in between. The CDR3, as DNA: TGTGCCTGGAGTGCGACCGACAATCAGCCCCAGCATTTT. It is translated as CAWSATDNQPQHF.

This chain uses TRBV4-1 with TRBJ1-2; D may be TRBD1 (6 bases). Germline-derived CDR1 and CDR2 are MGHRA and YSYEKL. Trimming shortened V by 4 bases and J by 5 bases, and 20 bases separated the two germline ends. The CDR3 sequence is 16 residues long. The CDR3 DNA follows: TGCGCCAGCAGCCGCCTCCGGGGGGCTGTTGGGTATGGCTACACCTTC. Its protein product is CASSRLRGAVGYGYTF.

This chain connects TRBV13 to TRBJ1-2; 7 bases are a match to TRBD1. With 5 bases clipped from V and 7 bases from J, the junction kept 7 bases outside the gene matches. The CDR3 runs 13 residues. Germline V gene data show CDR1 as PRHDT and CDR2 as FYEKMQ (reference sequence). CDR3 residues: CASSARQGVGYTF. The CDR3, as DNA: TGTGCCAGCAGCGCTAGACAGGGTGTTGGCTACACCTTC.

The rearrangement joins TRBV27 to TRBJ2-5; no definite D call. Looked up from germline, CDR1 is MNHEY and CDR2 is SMNVEV (reference sequence). This CDR3 has 12 amino acids. V lost 4 bases, J lost 0 bases, and 3 bases lay in between. The CDR3: CASSSDQETQYF. The CDR3 region has the DNA TGTGCCAGCAGTTCGGACCAAGAGACCCAGTACTTC.

V gene TRBV4-3 combines with J gene TRBJ2-5, with 7 bases that match TRBD1. The junction had 7 bases not matched to a gene; V was cut back by 4 bases and J by 2 bases. In germline, CDR1 is LGHNA, CDR2 YSLEER. This CDR3 is 15 amino acids long. CDR3 protein: CASSRITGDQETQYF. As DNA, the CDR3 is TGCGCCAGCAGCCGCATAACAGGGGATCAAGAGACCCAGTACTTC.

The chain joins TRBV13 to TRBJ2-7; TRBD1 might be the D (6 bases). CDR1 PRHDT and CDR2 FYEKMQ come from the germline V gene (reference sequence). The CDR3 covers 15 residues. The germline V and J ends were trimmed by 5 bases and 0 bases, with 14 bases remaining between them. The CDR3 DNA reads TGTGCCAGCAGCCCTACAGGGACCCTCTCCTACGAGCAGTACTTC. Its translation is CASSPTGTLSYEQYF.

This clone was detected a few times. J is TRBJ1-2 and V is TRBV29-1, with D uncertain. The V gene's germline CDR1 is SQVTM and CDR2 ANQGSEA. This CDR3 region has 11 residues. V lost 5 bases, J lost 5 bases, and 9 bases lay in between. The CDR3 here is CSVSEPYGYTF. CDR3 nucleotide sequence: TGCAGCGTTTCCGAACCTTATGGCTACACCTTC.

The chain couples TRBV16 to TRBJ2-7; D ambiguous. Per the germline V gene, CDR1 is KGHSY and CDR2 is FQNENV. The CDR3 runs 15 residues. Trimming removed 4 bases at V and 0 bases at J, with 13 bases between. In DNA, the CDR3 is TGTGCCAGCAGCCTACAGACGGATCGCTCCTACGAGCAGTACTTC. The encoded protein is CASSLQTDRSYEQYF.

The V and J genes are TRBV9 and TRBJ2-5, with TRBD1 matching 8 bases. The trim removed 4 bases at V and 3 bases at J, leaving 5 bases unmatched. The CDR3 is 14 amino acids. Germline loops: CDR1 SGDLS, CDR2 YYNGEE. The CDR3 here is CASSPPDREETQYF. Written as DNA, the CDR3 is TGTGCCAGCAGCCCCCCGGACAGGGAAGAGACCCAGTACTTC.

This chain uses TRBV4-2 with TRBJ2-6, with 8 positions matching TRBD1. Trimming at V came to 4 bases and at J to 2 bases, leaving 10 bases not matched to a gene. This CDR3 is 18 amino acids long. CDR1 and CDR2 (germline): LGHNA, YNFKEQ. The CDR3 DNA reads TGTGCCAGCAGCCTCCCAGGGGGCGAAACTCCTGGGGCCAACGTCCTGACTTTC. Residues: CASSLPGGETPGANVLTF.

This chain joins TRBV4-1 and TRBJ2-7; D not certain. This CDR3 is 13 amino acids long. In germline, CDR1 is MGHRA, CDR2 YSYEKL. V lost 1 base and J 4 bases, leaving 8 bases between the germline ends. CDR3: CASSQGQNYEQYF. CDR3 coding DNA: TGCGCCAGCAGCCAAGGTCAGAATTACGAGCAGTACTTC.

The chain is built from TRBV5-4 and TRBJ1-5; D gene unclear. Trimming stripped 2 bases from V and 1 base from J, with 10 bases between. Per the germline V gene, CDR1 is SGHNT and CDR2 is YYREEE (reference sequence). This CDR3 spans 15 amino acids. The CDR3 nucleotides read TGTGCCAGCAGCTTCTACAAGGGCAGCAATCAGCCCCAGCATTTT. Its protein product is CASSFYKGSNQPQHF.

V is TRBV5-6 and J is TRBJ2-2; the D call may be TRBD1 or TRBD2 (6 bases each). The CDR3 runs to 16 residues. With 1 base removed from V and 4 bases from J, the gap between germline ends came to 14 bases. Germline values: CDR1 SGHDT, CDR2 YYEEEE. The CDR3: CASSLRPGATTGELFF. The DNA of the CDR3 is TGTGCCAGCAGCTTGAGGCCGGGGGCGACCACCGGGGAGCTGTTTTTT.